This passage covers 23 T cell receptor beta chains from one sample sequenced in a study of blood T cell repertoires in COVID-19. This table comes from immunoSEQ multiplex PCR, and its TCRdb copy is limited to in-frame clones, with some not included. This table has some 270,000 clones, 84% appearing once. The sample was peripheral blood. The source of these receptors is a woman aged 40-49 years who had recovered from COVID-19.

Concerning this clone: At one end the junction does not follow the germline gene, possibly because of a read error. V and J are TRBV6-6 and TRBJ2-3; 9 bases fit TRBD2. CDR3 length: 16 residues. The germline V gene encodes CDR1 MNHNY and CDR2 SVGAGI (reference sequence). CDR3 sequence (DNA): TGTGCCAGCAGTGACTCGGGCGGGGGGGCCCCAGATACGCAGTATTTT. Amino acids: CASSDSGGGAPDTQYF.

The chain has TRBV24-1 and TRBJ2-3; D is possibly TRBD1 (5 bases). Germline CDR1 and CDR2: KGHDR and SFDVKD. The V and J ends lost 3 bases and 2 bases respectively, with 17 bases between them. The CDR3 totals 17 residues. The DNA of the CDR3 is TGTGCCACCAGTGATACAATGGGCGACAGAAACACAGATACGCAGTATTTT. Amino acids: CATSDTMGDRNTDTQYF.

This chain connects TRBV12-3 or TRBV12-4 to TRBJ1-2; D is unclear. Deletions cut 5 bases from V and 4 bases from J, with 5 bases between. The CDR3 is 11 amino acids. The CDR3 loop is CASSGSYGYTF. CDR3 bases: TGTGCCAGCAGTGGCAGCTATGGCTACACCTTC.

The chain carries TRBV27 and TRBJ1-1; maybe TRBD1 (6 bases). This CDR3 has 14 amino acids. The germline V gene has CDR1 MNHEY and CDR2 SMNVEV (reference sequence). Between the trimmed V and J ends, which lost 4 bases and 4 bases, there was a span of 13 bases. Here the CDR3 reads CASSSATGSTEAFF. The CDR3 nucleotides are TGTGCCAGCAGTTCCGCCACAGGGTCCACTGAAGCTTTCTTT.

A few counts support this clone. The rearrangement links TRBV27 to TRBJ2-5, with 8 bases identical to TRBD1. This CDR3 is 13 amino acids long. CDR1 and CDR2 from the germline V gene are MNHEY and SMNVEV (reference sequence). The V segment lost 2 bases and the J segment 4 bases; nucleotides outside the gene matches: 0. The CDR3, as DNA: TGTGCCAGCAGTTTACAGGGGGCAGAGACCCAGTACTTC. It yields the protein CASSLQGAETQYF.

The rearrangement links TRBV6-2 or TRBV6-3 to TRBJ2-5, with TRBD2 identical over 10 bases. V lost 2 bases to trimming and J lost 5 bases; unmatched junction nucleotides: 5. The CDR3 spans 15 residues. The V gene's germline CDR1 is MNHEY and CDR2 SVGEGT. The CDR3 DNA reads as TGTGCCAGCAGTTACAGAGCGGGGGGGCGGGAGACCCAGTACTTC. Amino acids: CASSYRAGGRETQYF.

The chain has TRBV24-1 and TRBJ2-1, with 10 bases that match TRBD1. The CDR3 spans 18 residues. V lost 1 base to trimming and J lost 6 bases; unmatched junction nucleotides: 11. Germline CDR1 reads KGHDR; CDR2 reads SFDVKD. The CDR3 is CATSDFGSGTGDINEQFF. The CDR3 DNA sequence: TGTGCCACCAGTGATTTCGGATCCGGGACAGGGGATATCAATGAGCAGTTCTTC.

This chain connects TRBV7-2 to TRBJ2-3; D is undetermined. The V end was cut by 3 bases, the J end by 6 bases, with 10 bases between. CDR1 SGHTA and CDR2 FQGNSA come from the germline V gene. This CDR3 has 13 amino acids. The CDR3 here is CASSFGSPDTQYF. Written as DNA, the CDR3 is TGTGCCAGCAGCTTCGGGTCCCCTGATACGCAGTATTTT.

The chain combines TRBV7-9 with TRBJ2-7; 10 bases fit TRBD2. This CDR3 is 15 amino acids long. Losses at the gene ends were 2 bases for V and 5 bases for J; bases not matched to a gene: 6. Germline V CDR1 and CDR2: SEHNR, FQNEAQ (reference sequence). The CDR3 reads CASSLLGLAGDEQYF. CDR3 bases: TGTGCCAGCAGCTTATTAGGCCTAGCGGGGGACGAGCAGTACTTC.

The chain links TRBV2 to TRBJ1-5; D call uncertain. Germline V gene data show CDR1 as SNHLY and CDR2 as FYNNEI. The CDR3 contains 13 residues. Trimming removed 8 bases from V and 0 bases from J, with 8 bases in between. In DNA, the CDR3 is TGTGCCAGCGGCACAGATAGCAATCAGCCCCAGCATTTT. Protein product: CASGTDSNQPQHF. The whole variable domain, remainder taken from reference TRBV2 and TRBJ1-5, is EPEVTQTPSHQVTQMGQEVILRCVPISNHLYFYWYRQILGQKVEFLVSFYNNEISEKSEIFDDQFSVERPDGSNFTLKIRSTKLEDSAMYFCASGTDSNQPQHFGDGTRLSIL.

V usage is TRBV27 and J usage is TRBJ1-1; D not resolved. Germline loops: CDR1 MNHEY, CDR2 SMNVEV (reference sequence). This CDR3 has 14 residues. Trimming removed 2 bases at V and 5 bases at J, with 12 bases between. The CDR3 region is CASSLMGSETEAFF. The DNA for the CDR3 is TGTGCCAGCAGTTTAATGGGCTCGGAAACTGAAGCTTTCTTT.

This clone was picked up a small number of times. V gene TRBV6-5 combines with J gene TRBJ2-7; 8 bases fit TRBD1. V lost 6 bases, J lost 2 bases, and 6 bases stayed unmatched. Germline V lookup: CDR1 MNHEY, CDR2 SVGAGI. This CDR3 has 14 amino acids. The CDR3 sequence is CASRNRGITYEQYF. The CDR3 DNA sequence: TGTGCCAGCAGAAACAGGGGGATCACCTACGAGCAGTACTTC.

V and J are TRBV10-3 and TRBJ2-2; D may be TRBD2 (7 bases). Germline CDR1 reads ENHRY; CDR2 reads SYGVKD. The CDR3 totals 16 residues. The germline V and J ends were trimmed by 10 bases and 2 bases, with 20 bases remaining between them. The CDR3 protein is CATSGRRGRNTGELFF. CDR3 DNA: TGTGCCACCTCCGGGAGGCGGGGGCGTAACACCGGGGAGCTGTTTTTT.

This chain connects TRBV5-8 to TRBJ2-4, with D possibly matching TRBD2 (6 bases). This CDR3 contains 15 residues. With 1 base removed from V and 0 bases from J, the gap between germline ends came to 8 bases. CDR1 and CDR2 from the germline V gene are SGHTS and YDEGEE. CDR3 residues: CASSLTGLAKNIQYF. In DNA form, the CDR3 reads TGTGCCAGCAGCTTGACGGGACTAGCCAAAAACATTCAGTACTTC. Variable domain in full (rest from reference TRBV5-8 and TRBJ2-4): EAGVTQSPTHLIKTRGQQATLRCSPISGHTSVYWYQQALGLGLQFLLWYDEGEERNRGNFPPRFSGRQFPNYSSELNVNALELEDSALYLCASSLTGLAKNIQYFGAGTRLSVL.

This sequence joins TRBV18 and TRBJ1-3; tentative D call: TRBD1 (5 bases). Trimming cost V 1 base and J 3 bases, with 13 bases left between them. The CDR3 spans 16 residues. Germline-derived CDR1 and CDR2 are KGHSH and LQKENI. The CDR3 DNA reads TGTGCCAGCTCACCACTTGGGGCACGGAGTGGAAACACCATATATTTT. The encoded protein is CASSPLGARSGNTIYF.

This chain connects TRBV5-1 to TRBJ2-3; weak D call: TRBD2 (5 bases). Trimming stripped 4 bases from V and 0 bases from J, with 12 bases between. The length of the CDR3 is 15 residues. Germline V gene lookup returns CDR1 SGHRS and CDR2 YFSETQ. The CDR3 protein is CASSRGQTSTDTQYF. The DNA for the CDR3 is TGCGCCAGCAGCCGCGGGCAGACTAGCACAGATACGCAGTATTTT.

This sequence joins TRBV28 and TRBJ1-3, with TRBD1 identical over 7 bases. Looked up from germline, CDR1 is MDHEN and CDR2 is SYDVKM. This CDR3 has 15 amino acids. V trimming: 5 bases; J trimming: 7 bases; junction bases outside the gene matches: 11. The CDR3, as DNA: TGTGCCAGCAGTCCCCACGACAGGGCGGCGAACACCATATATTTT. The encoded protein is CASSPHDRAANTIYF.

The chain carries TRBV28 and TRBJ1-1; D unresolved. Germline loops: CDR1 MDHEN, CDR2 SYDVKM. The CDR3 consists of 11 residues. Trimming shortened V by 6 bases and J by 4 bases, and 6 bases separated the two germline ends. The CDR3 reads CASRASTEAFF. DNA for the CDR3: TGTGCCAGCAGAGCATCCACTGAAGCTTTCTTT.

The chain couples TRBV19 to TRBJ2-3; weak D call: TRBD2 (5 bases). CDR1 and CDR2 (germline): LNHDA, SQIVND (reference sequence). The CDR3 is 13 residues long. Between the trimmed V and J ends, which lost 7 bases and 6 bases, there was a span of 14 bases. The DNA for the CDR3 is TGTGCCAGTACCCAATCGGGAACGGATACGCAGTATTTT. Amino acid sequence: CASTQSGTDTQYF.

The CDR3 nucleotides are TGTGCCAGCAGCGTAAGTGGCGGGACCACAGATACGCAGTATTTT. As protein: CASSVSGGTTDTQYF. The V and J genes are TRBV9 and TRBJ2-3, with D perhaps matching TRBD2 (6 bases). V dropped 1 base and J dropped 2 bases, with 11 bases sitting between them. The CDR3 totals 15 residues. Germline assignment: CDR1 SGDLS and CDR2 YYNGEE.

This chain uses TRBV6-1 with TRBJ2-6; D uncertain. The CDR3 covers 12 residues. V was shortened by 10 bases and J by 0 bases, with 4 bases between the two germline ends. CDR1 and CDR2 from the germline V gene are MNHNS and SASEGT. The CDR3 nucleotides read TGTGCCACCAACTCTGGGGCCAACGTCCTGACTTTC. It codes for CATNSGANVLTF.

This chain links TRBV2 with TRBJ2-6; no clear D. V was pared by 7 bases and J by 0 bases, with 4 bases between. From germline, CDR1 is SNHLY and CDR2 FYNNEI. This CDR3 has 13 residues. Here the CDR3 DNA reads TGTGCCAGCACGCGCTCTGGGGCCAACGTCCTGACTTTC. This sequence encodes CASTRSGANVLTF.

The chain couples TRBV27 to TRBJ2-7, with D unresolved. Trimming left V 3 bases short and J 1 base short, with 7 bases between. This CDR3 is built from 13 residues. Germline V lookup: CDR1 MNHEY, CDR2 SMNVEV (reference sequence). The chain's CDR3 is CASSFAVSYEQYF. CDR3 bases: TGTGCCAGCAGTTTTGCAGTTTCCTACGAGCAGTACTTC.